This entry features one T cell receptor beta chain sequence. The antigen is unknown. The CD8+ and CD4+ T cells were negatively isolated, with the TEMRA cells enriched by FACS. Random hexamers were used to reverse transcribe roughly 0.5 to 1 ug of RNA. Amplification of TCR beta CDR3 by immunoSEQ multiplex PCR spanned 54 Vbeta and 13 Jbeta. In TCRdb, the immunoSEQ multiplex PCR reads were re-called with MiXCR into one record per CDR3 protein. This sample has some 120,000 distinct CDR3 sequences; about 94% occur once, and the top ten carry approximately 0.13%. This record comes from a study of CD8 T cells in Susac syndrome. Findings of the study overall: In its TCR sequencing and HLA analysis, the study acknowledged that the number of individuals was relatively small.

This CDR3 region has 14 residues. Germline CDR1 and CDR2: LNHNV and YYDKDF (reference sequence). V lost 8 bases to trimming and J lost 5 bases, with 18 bases between them. The sequence derives from a human donor with multiple sclerosis. Sequencing input: CD4+ T cells from PBMCs. The chain uses TRBV15 and TRBJ1-1; D is unclear. The CDR3 here is CATDEPGLRTEAFF. The CDR3 nucleotides are TGTGCCACCGATGAGCCGGGCCTACGGACTGAAGCTTTCTTT.